Reported below is one T cell receptor beta chain. The junction does not match germline at one end; this may be a read error. The record originates from a study of shared clonotypes between healthy human individuals. Some clones are missing from TCRdb's copy, which holds only in-frame ones; the method was immunoSEQ multiplex PCR. Among 1.6 million or so clones listed, roughly 98.5% were seen once. CDR1 and CDR2 from the germline V gene are MNHNS and SASEGT. The CDR3 runs to 16 residues. Donors had no recently reported acute infections or vaccinations and were HIV-negative. Investigators divided CD4+ cells into CD45RA+ naive and CD45RA-negative memory subsets.

The material sequenced was naive CD4+ T cells sorted from blood. The subset here: CD45RA+ positively selected. The receptor was derived from a man aged 30-40 years in good health. This chain joins TRBV6-1 and TRBJ1-1, with D maybe TRBD1 (5 bases). The CDR3 bases are TGTGCCAGCAGGGAAGGCGGGGACGAAATGAACACTGAAGCTTTCTTT. This translates into CASREGGDEMNTEAFF.